At least ten counts were recorded for the clone carrying this T cell receptor beta chain. Time point: persistent/refractory GD, antithyroid drugs over 5 years with positive TRAb. Preparation of the TCR library used RNA extracted from PBMCs. This entry belongs to a study of regulatory T cells in long-lasting Graves disease. V lost 5 bases to trimming and J lost 0 bases, with 11 bases between them. Per germline, CDR1 MDHEN and CDR2 SYDVKM. The CDR3 loop spans 14 amino acids. Investigators prepared the TCR beta libraries by applying iRepertoire HTBI primers and Arm-PCR of CDR3 regions. MiXCR was run by TCRdb on the multiplex PCR reads, yielding one entry per CDR3 protein. The sample lists about 400,000 distinct CDR3 sequences, 20% to 25% occurring once.

This clonotype was obtained from a female donor with Graves disease. The source was peripheral blood mononuclear cells (PBMCs), collected when the disease was refractory, from a patient treated with antithyroid drugs. V is TRBV28 and J is TRBJ2-7; a weak D match, TRBD2 (5 bases). The CDR3 here is CASSVARSSYEQYF. CDR3 in DNA: TGTGCCAGCAGTGTAGCGCGAAGCTCCTACGAGCAGTACTTC.